A selection of T cell receptor beta chains follows, all from one sample in a study of CD8 T cells in ankylosing spondylitis. TCRdb ran MiXCR on the 5' RACE reads and lists one entry per CDR3 protein. The sample includes roughly 150,000 distinct CDR3 sequences, roughly 10% of them seen just once. Sequenced input: blood, either unsorted or a sorted T cell fraction (not recorded which). All receptors come from a female donor with ankylosing spondylitis or in good health (not recorded which). The CDR3 runs from the conserved cysteine through the conserved F or W. The D gene is left open where the match is weak. Size values are once, few and many counts, or a class for expanded clones, and some rows have none.

V gene	clone size	J gene	D gene	CDR3 protein	CDR3 DNA
TRBV7-9	-	TRBJ2-7	-	CASSPGREQYF	TGTGCCAGCAGCCCAGGGCGCGAGCAGTACTTC
TRBV7-9	many	TRBJ2-2	TRBD2	CASSGTRAGELFF	TGTGCCAGTTCCGGGACTAGAGCTGGGGAGCTGTTTTTT
TRBV2	-	TRBJ2-7	-	CASTLASSYEQYF	TGTGCCAGCACTCTAGCGAGCTCCTACGAGCAGTACTTC
TRBV12-3/TRBV12-4	few	TRBJ2-1	-	CASSSNRGNEQFF	TGTGCCAGCAGTAGTAATAGAGGAAATGAGCAGTTCTTC
TRBV2	-	TRBJ2-7	TRBD1	CASSLTGGGYYEQYF	TGTGCCAGCAGTCTTACAGGGGGCGGTTACTACGAGCAGTACTTC
TRBV30	-	TRBJ2-7	TRBD2	CAWSSGGGGEQYF	TGTGCCTGGAGCTCGGGAGGAGGTGGCGAGCAGTACTTC
TRBV4-3	many	TRBJ2-3	-	CASSQDRVGKPTDTQYF	TGCGCCAGCAGCCAAGATCGGGTTGGGAAACCCACAGATACGCAGTATTTT
TRBV7-9	few	TRBJ1-5	-	CASSLFSNQPQHF	TGTGCCAGCAGTCTCTTTAGCAATCAGCCCCAGCATTTT
TRBV12-5	-	TRBJ2-7	TRBD1	CASGLYGTGEGEQYF	TGTGCTAGTGGTTTGTATGGGACAGGGGAGGGCGAGCAGTACTTC
TRBV19	many	TRBJ2-1	TRBD2	CASRISSGSYNEQFF	TGTGCCAGTAGGATCTCCAGCGGGAGCTACAATGAGCAGTTCTTC
TRBV20-1	-	TRBJ1-2	TRBD1	CSAPDPDRGGGYTF	TGCAGTGCTCCGGACCCGGACAGGGGTGGAGGCTACACCTTC
TRBV21-1	many	TRBJ2-7	-	CASSNRLDNEQYF	TGTGCCAGCAGCAACCGATTGGATAACGAGCAGTACTTC
TRBV27	-	TRBJ2-1	-	CASSLGAYPYNEQFF	TGTGCCAGCAGCCTTGGCGCTTACCCCTACAATGAGCAGTTCTTC
TRBV10-3	-	TRBJ2-7	TRBD2	CAISAEGGLTFYEQYF	TGTGCCATCAGTGCGGAGGGAGGGCTAACTTTCTACGAGCAGTACTTC
TRBV24-1	-	TRBJ2-1	-	CATSEDTYYNGQFF	TGTGCCACCAGTGAGGACACCTACTACAATGGGCAGTTCTTC
TRBV30	few	TRBJ2-2	-	CAWSVGVGAGELFF	TGTGCCTGGAGTGTAGGGGTGGGAGCCGGGGAGCTGTTTTTT
TRBV5-1	many	TRBJ2-2	-	CASSFSLSGELFF	TGCGCCAGCAGCTTCTCCCTTTCCGGGGAGCTGTTTTTT
TRBV9	-	TRBJ2-1	-	CASSVSGWSEQFF	TGTGCCAGCAGCGTTTCAGGGTGGAGTGAGCAGTTCTTC
TRBV15	-	TRBJ1-2	TRBD1	CATSRVQGMRGYTF	TGTGCCACCAGCAGGGTACAGGGGATGCGAGGCTACACCTTC
TRBV27	-	TRBJ2-7	TRBD1	CASSSPGQPGGQYF	TGTGCCAGCAGTTCCCCGGGACAGCCGGGCGGGCAGTACTTC
TRBV5-5	few	TRBJ2-7	-	CASSLAIYHEQYF	TGTGCCAGCAGCTTGGCCATTTACCACGAGCAGTACTTC
TRBV13	-	TRBJ2-5	-	CASSLRGTLKETQYF	TGTGCCAGCAGCTTACGCGGGACTCTTAAAGAGACCCAGTACTTC
TRBV9	many	TRBJ1-1	-	CASSVGYGEAFF	TGTGCCAGCAGCGTAGGATATGGTGAAGCTTTCTTT
TRBV5-5	many	TRBJ1-1	-	CASSLQGGLNTEAFF	TGTGCCAGCAGTTTGCAAGGTGGTCTGAACACTGAAGCTTTCTTT
TRBV29-1	-	TRBJ2-7	-	CSVQGGSYEQYF	TGCAGCGTACAGGGTGGTTCCTACGAGCAGTACTTC
TRBV5-1	many	TRBJ2-1	-	CASRDHNEQFF	TGCGCCAGCAGGGACCACAATGAGCAGTTCTTC
TRBV19	medium-sized	TRBJ1-5	-	CASMDWEVGNQPQHF	TGTGCCAGTATGGATTGGGAGGTCGGCAATCAGCCCCAGCATTTT
TRBV6-5	-	TRBJ2-7	TRBD2	CASSNRLAGSYEQYF	TGTGCCAGCAGTAACCGACTAGCCGGATCCTACGAGCAGTACTTC
TRBV7-3	few	TRBJ2-1	-	CASSLTGEVLYNEQFF	TGTGCCAGCAGCTTAACGGGAGAGGTTTTGTACAATGAGCAGTTCTTC
TRBV7-9	-	TRBJ2-1	TRBD2	CASSSPGPSGDNEQFF	TGTGCCAGCAGCTCGCCCGGGCCCAGCGGGGACAATGAGCAGTTCTTC
TRBV11-1	few	TRBJ2-2	TRBD2	CASSSPAGTSGNTGELFF	TGTGCCAGCAGCTCCCCGGCTGGGACTAGCGGCAATACCGGGGAGCTGTTTTTT
TRBV7-9	few	TRBJ1-1	-	CASTLGNTEAFF	TGTGCCAGCACTTTGGGGAACACTGAAGCTTTCTTT
TRBV6-5	many	TRBJ2-1	TRBD2	CASSSSLAQNNEQFF	TGTGCCAGCAGTTCCTCACTAGCGCAGAACAATGAGCAGTTCTTC
TRBV20-1	-	TRBJ2-1	-	CSASEAYNEQFF	TGCAGTGCTAGTGAGGCCTACAATGAGCAGTTCTTC
TRBV20-1	-	TRBJ2-1	TRBD1	CSAEGYRDRAYNEQFF	TGCAGTGCTGAGGGGTATAGGGACAGAGCCTACAATGAGCAGTTCTTC
TRBV4-3	many	TRBJ2-7	-	CASSQEALASSYEQYF	TGCGCCAGCAGCCAAGAGGCCCTAGCGAGCTCCTACGAGCAGTACTTC
TRBV29-1	many	TRBJ2-5	-	CSGLIADEQETQYF	TGCAGCGGATTAATAGCGGATGAGCAAGAGACCCAGTACTTC
TRBV11-2	few	TRBJ1-2	TRBD1	CASSLVTGGANGYTF	TGTGCCAGCAGCTTAGTCACAGGGGGCGCAAACGGCTACACCTTC
TRBV12-3/TRBV12-4	few	TRBJ2-1	TRBD2	CASSSGLADYNEQFF	TGTGCCAGCAGTTCGGGACTAGCGGATTACAATGAGCAGTTCTTC
TRBV11-2	-	TRBJ2-1	TRBD2	CASSLDEELADNEQFF	TGTGCCAGCAGCTTAGATGAGGAACTAGCGGACAATGAGCAGTTCTTC